Listed below are T cell receptor beta chains from one sample, sequenced in a study of graft-versus-host responses after intestinal transplantation. For these TCRs, the target antigens are not known. The table came from immunoSEQ multiplex PCR; TCRdb's copy has only in-frame clones and leaves some out. The sample yields around 90,000 clones, roughly 92% seen once. The starting material was unstimulated CD4+ T cells sorted from spleen or lymph node cells, obtained before intestinal transplant. The receptors come from a human donor who received an intestinal transplant. Each CDR3 is given with its conserved first and last residue. Each record gives: D gene, V gene, J gene, clone size, CDR3 length, CDR3 protein, CDR3 DNA. D genes are given only for firm matches. Clone sizes are given selectively: once, few, many, or a class where the clone is expanded.

NA	TRBV18	TRBJ2-3	NA	16	CASSRPIGGITDTQYF	TGTGCCAGCTCACGCCCCATTGGGGGAATCACAGATACGCAGTATTTT
TRBD1	TRBV4-1	TRBJ2-2	NA	17	CASSPFAQGNVNGELFF	TGCGCCAGCAGCCCCTTTGCACAGGGGAACGTTAACGGGGAGCTGTTTTTT
TRBD1	TRBV6-4	TRBJ2-6	NA	17	CASSPTGGNSGANVLTF	TGTGCCAGCTCTCCGACAGGGGGGAACTCTGGGGCCAACGTCCTGACTTTC
NA	TRBV19	TRBJ2-5	NA	12	CASSTRQETQYF	TGTGCCAGTAGTACACGTCAAGAGACCCAGTACTTC
NA	TRBV11-2	TRBJ2-7	NA	14	CASSLGAGSGEQYF	TGTGCCAGCAGCTTAGGGGCCGGCTCTGGGGAGCAGTACTTC
NA	TRBV6-1	TRBJ2-7	NA	14	CASRSSVLSYEQYF	TGTGCCAGCAGGAGTAGCGTACTCTCCTACGAGCAGTACTTC
NA	TRBV27	TRBJ2-6	NA	15	CASSLGVTGANVLTF	TGTGCCAGCAGTTTAGGGGTTACTGGGGCCAACGTCCTGACTTTC
NA	TRBV18	TRBJ2-7	NA	15	CASSPEASPSYEQYF	TGTGCCAGCTCACCAGAGGCCAGTCCATCATACGAGCAGTACTTC
TRBD1	TRBV29-1	TRBJ1-1	NA	14	CSVDPRTGNTEAFF	TGCAGCGTCGATCCCCGGACAGGGAACACTGAAGCTTTCTTT
NA	TRBV18	TRBJ1-2	NA	14	CASSPGQTNYGYTF	TGTGCCAGCTCACCAGGACAGACTAACTATGGCTACACCTTC
NA	TRBV28	TRBJ2-7	NA	13	CASSKAGDKEQYF	TGTGCCAGCAGTAAGGCAGGGGATAAGGAACAGTACTTC
NA	TRBV7-8	TRBJ2-7	NA	16	CASSLGLWRGTYEQYF	TGTGCCAGCAGCTTAGGTCTCTGGCGGGGAACCTACGAGCAGTACTTC
NA	TRBV30	TRBJ1-1	NA	14	CAWRRGHFNTEAFF	TGTGCCTGGAGGAGGGGTCACTTCAACACTGAAGCTTTCTTT
NA	TRBV30	TRBJ2-7	NA	12	CAWSAGTYEQYF	TGTGCCTGGAGTGCAGGAACCTACGAGCAGTACTTC
TRBD1	TRBV6-5	TRBJ1-6	NA	14	CASSRQGNNSPLHF	TGTGCCAGCAGTAGACAGGGGAATAATTCACCCCTCCACTTT
NA	TRBV5-1	TRBJ1-1	NA	15	CASSWVQGRATEAFF	TGCGCCAGCAGCTGGGTCCAAGGCAGGGCCACTGAAGCTTTCTTT
TRBD2	TRBV30	TRBJ2-3	NA	17	CAWHTSGRAIRSDTQYF	TGTGCCTGGCACACTAGCGGGAGGGCCATACGTTCAGATACGCAGTATTTT
TRBD2	TRBV5-1	TRBJ2-1	NA	15	CASSFSGGSYNEQFF	TGCGCCAGCAGCTTCTCGGGGGGGAGTTACAATGAGCAGTTCTTC
TRBD1	TRBV7-9	TRBJ1-1	NA	14	CASVTGGANTEAFF	TGTGCCAGCGTCACAGGGGGGGCGAACACTGAAGCTTTCTTT
NA	TRBV6-1	TRBJ2-7	NA	14	CASSERGPPYEQYF	TGTGCCAGCAGTGAAAGGGGACCTCCCTACGAGCAGTACTTC
NA	TRBV6-5	TRBJ1-3	NA	12	CASTQEGDTIYF	TGTGCCAGCACCCAGGAGGGGGACACCATATATTTT
NA	TRBV5-1	TRBJ2-7	NA	14	CASSSRSRDYEQYF	TGCGCCAGCAGCTCTCGATCAAGGGACTACGAGCAGTACTTC
TRBD2	TRBV9	TRBJ2-2	NA	16	CASSASGKSGTGELFF	TGTGCCAGCAGCGCTAGCGGAAAATCGGGCACCGGGGAGCTGTTTTTT
TRBD2	TRBV5-1	TRBJ2-7	NA	16	CASREGAGGSSYEQYF	TGCGCCAGCAGAGAGGGGGCGGGAGGGAGCTCCTACGAGCAGTACTTC
TRBD2	TRBV11-3	TRBJ2-1	NA	15	CASSLGLAGYNEQFF	TGTGCCAGCAGCTTAGGGCTAGCGGGCTACAATGAGCAGTTCTTC
TRBD2	TRBV7-8	TRBJ2-2	NA	16	CASSYWTSGKGGELFF	TGTGCCAGCAGCTACTGGACTAGCGGGAAGGGCGGGGAGCTGTTTTTT
TRBD1	TRBV7-2	TRBJ1-2	NA	14	CASSAQGRNYGYTF	TGTGCCAGCAGCGCACAGGGGCGGAACTATGGCTACACCTTC
TRBD2	TRBV27	TRBJ2-3	NA	16	CASTRRLAGGTDTQYF	TGTGCCAGCACTAGACGACTAGCGGGAGGCACAGATACGCAGTATTTT
NA	TRBV6-6	TRBJ2-3	NA	14	CASSSQGRTDTQYF	TGTGCCAGCAGTTCCCAGGGGCGCACAGATACGCAGTATTTT
TRBD2	TRBV9	TRBJ2-3	NA	15	CASSSRTRPTDTQYF	TGTGCCAGCAGCTCACGGACTAGACCGACAGATACGCAGTATTTT
NA	TRBV18	TRBJ2-5	NA	13	CASLQGGGETQYF	TGTGCCAGTCTACAGGGCGGCGGGGAGACCCAGTACTTC
NA	TRBV9	TRBJ2-5	NA	15	CASSDSEGPRETQYF	TGTGCCAGCAGTGATTCAGAGGGACCACGGGAGACCCAGTACTTC
NA	TRBV9	TRBJ1-1	NA	12	CASSVVPGPAFF	TGTGCCAGCAGCGTAGTCCCAGGGCCGGCTTTCTTT
TRBD2	TRBV5-6	TRBJ2-7	once	16	CASSLLTTSGLDEQYF	TGTGCCAGCAGCTTGCTGACTACTAGCGGCCTGGACGAGCAGTACTTC
NA	TRBV6-1	TRBJ1-1	NA	12	CASSRVNTEAFF	TGTGCCAGCAGTCGGGTGAACACTGAAGCTTTCTTT
NA	TRBV18	TRBJ2-5	NA	17	CASSPPGGKASAETQYF	TGTGCCAGCTCACCACCGGGTGGCAAGGCTAGCGCAGAGACCCAGTACTTC
TRBD2	TRBV19	TRBJ2-3	NA	14	CASMTSGSTDTQYF	TGTGCCAGTATGACTAGCGGGAGCACAGATACGCAGTATTTT
TRBD2	TRBV7-8	TRBJ2-2	NA	20	CASSARQLASAGGPGGELFF	TGTGCCAGCAGCGCCCGACAGCTAGCGTCAGCGGGAGGGCCTGGCGGGGAGCTGTTTTTT
NA	TRBV27	TRBJ1-5	NA	17	CASSKVGTHYSNQPQHF	TGTGCCAGCAGTAAAGTCGGGACACATTATAGCAATCAGCCCCAGCATTTT
NA	TRBV7-9	TRBJ1-5	few	14	CASSFGDYNQPQHF	TGTGCCAGCAGCTTCGGGGACTACAATCAGCCCCAGCATTTT
TRBD2	TRBV2	TRBJ2-3	NA	17	CASSARWAREYADTQYF	TGTGCCAGCAGCGCCCGCTGGGCGCGGGAGTATGCAGATACGCAGTATTTT
TRBD1	TRBV6-5	TRBJ1-5	NA	15	CASSPDRAGNQPQHF	TGTGCCAGCAGCCCTGACAGGGCTGGCAATCAGCCCCAGCATTTT
TRBD2	TRBV28	TRBJ2-3	NA	17	CASSLGTLAGGGDTQYF	TGTGCCAGCAGTCTGGGAACACTAGCGGGAGGAGGGGATACGCAGTATTTT
NA	TRBV9	TRBJ2-5	NA	13	CASSGAGRETQYF	TGTGCCAGCAGCGGGGCGGGAAGGGAGACCCAGTACTTC
TRBD1	TRBV30	TRBJ1-3	NA	18	CAWRPDRGLLRSGNTIYF	TGTGCCTGGAGACCGGACAGGGGGCTCCTTAGGTCTGGAAACACCATATATTTT
TRBD2	TRBV30	TRBJ2-5	NA	14	CAWSVLAGEETQYF	TGTGCCTGGAGTGTACTAGCGGGAGAAGAGACCCAGTACTTC
NA	TRBV7-8	TRBJ1-1	NA	15	CASSVNQGWGTEAFF	TGTGCCAGCAGCGTCAACCAGGGATGGGGCACTGAAGCTTTCTTT
NA	TRBV10-2	TRBJ1-4	NA	13	CASKGMSNEKLFF	TGCGCCAGCAAGGGGATGTCTAATGAAAAACTGTTTTTT
NA	TRBV7-2	TRBJ1-3	NA	12	CASSLYGDTIYF	TGTGCCAGCAGCTTATATGGGGACACCATATATTTT
TRBD2	TRBV4-1	TRBJ2-1	NA	20	CASSQDLVVAGGRSYNEQFF	TGCGCCAGCAGCCAAGATCTTGTGGTAGCGGGAGGGCGCTCCTACAATGAGCAGTTCTTC
NA	TRBV11-2	TRBJ1-4	NA	15	CASSFYMRGDEKLFF	TGTGCCAGCAGCTTTTACATGCGGGGGGATGAAAAACTGTTTTTT